In this sample, the clone carrying this T cell receptor (beta chain) turned up once. Its specificity is not known. These data belong to a study of response to subunit inactivated influenza vaccine. Study-wide results and limits: Every seasonal influenza vaccination brings in few new T cells, the authors suggested.

V was trimmed by 2 bases and J by 2 bases, leaving 16 bases between them. The CDR3 is made up of 17 amino acids. Germline CDR1 is MNHEY and CDR2 is SVGAGI. TCRdb recomputed calls from the RT-PCR reads with MiXCR, one row per CDR3 protein. The sample consists of under 850,000 distinct CDR3 sequences, about 18% of them appearing once. This specimen consisted of PBMCs from blood, obtained roughly 5 days after vaccination. The rearrangement links TRBV6-5 to TRBJ2-1, with D perhaps TRBD2 (7 bases). This clonotype was sampled from a man over 45 who received an inactivated influenza vaccine. In nucleotides, the CDR3 is TGTGCCAGCAGTTACGAGGGGGGGGGGCGAACCTACAATGAGCAGTTCTTC. Translated: CASSYEGGGRTYNEQFF.